One and the same sample provided the 8 T cell receptor beta chains below, sequenced in a study of T cell responses to AZD1222 COVID-19 vaccine. Sequencing was performed with immunoSEQ multiplex PCR; in TCRdb, only in-frame clones are kept and a portion is missing. Found here are some 140,000 clones, about 93% of them singletons; the top ten hold approximately 6.8%. The sequences come from peripheral blood, collected 28 days after the second AZD1222 dose. Receptors originate from an adult who received the AZD1222 COVID-19 vaccine.

This clone was counted a single time. The genes are TRBV5-1 and TRBJ2-1; D possibly matches TRBD1 or TRBD2 (5 bases each). The CDR3 has 14 amino acids. In germline, CDR1 is SGHRS, CDR2 YFSETQ. The V and J ends lost 5 bases and 9 bases respectively, with 18 bases between them. CDR3 in DNA: TGCGCCAGCAGACCGGGGCCCTATGGTAGTGAGCAGTTCTTC. It is translated as CASRPGPYGSEQFF.

This chain joins TRBV19 and TRBJ1-2, with no clear D. CDR1 and CDR2 from the germline V gene are LNHDA and SQIVND (reference sequence). The CDR3 is 13 amino acids. V lost 0 bases to trimming and J lost 4 bases, with 6 bases between them. The CDR3 loop reads CASSIDVVYGYTF. The CDR3 bases are TGTGCCAGTAGTATAGATGTCGTCTATGGCTACACCTTC.

This chain uses TRBV6-1 with TRBJ1-5, with D possibly matching TRBD1 (5 bases). V was pared by 2 bases and J by 5 bases, with 10 bases between. CDR1 MNHNS and CDR2 SASEGT come from the germline V gene. The CDR3 is made up of 14 amino acids. CDR3 coding DNA: TGTGCCAGCAGTGAACAGGGCATGGATCAGCCCCAGCATTTT. Encoded protein: CASSEQGMDQPQHF.

The genes are TRBV5-4 and TRBJ2-5; D remains ambiguous. CDR1 SGHNT and CDR2 YYREEE come from the germline V gene (reference sequence). This CDR3 has 13 amino acids. Between the trimmed V and J ends, which lost 4 bases and 4 bases, there was a span of 11 bases. CDR3: CASSPELGETQYF. The CDR3 nucleotides read TGTGCCAGCAGCCCCGAGTTAGGAGAGACCCAGTACTTC.

The chain uses TRBV30 and TRBJ1-6; D is uncertain. Deletions cut 2 bases from V and 8 bases from J, with 10 bases between. CDR1 and CDR2 (germline): GTSNPN, SVGIG (reference sequence). CDR3 size: 13 residues. CDR3 sequence reads: CAWSSGYDSPLHF. Written as DNA, the CDR3 is TGTGCCTGGAGTTCGGGATACGATTCACCCCTCCACTTT. Filled out from reference TRBV30 and TRBJ1-6, the complete variable domain reads SQTIHQWPATLVQPVGSPLSLECTVEGTSNPNLYWYRQAAGRGLQLLFYSVGIGQISSEVPQNLSASRPQDRQFILSSKKLLLSDSGFYLCAWSSGYDSPLHFGNGTRLTVT.

This rearrangement joins TRBV3-1 (or the pseudogene TRBV3-2) to TRBJ1-1; D is perhaps TRBD1 (6 bases). The CDR3 extends over 15 amino acids. The ends were cut back, 1 base at V and 11 bases at J, with 20 bases in the middle. Germline V CDR1 and CDR2: LGHDT, YNNKEL (reference sequence). CDR3 sequence reads: CASSQVAAAGVAAFF. The CDR3 region has the DNA TGTGCCAGCAGCCAAGTGGCCGCGGCAGGGGTGGCCGCTTTCTTT.

V is TRBV25-1 and J is TRBJ1-3; D possibly corresponds to TRBD1 (5 bases). CDR3 length: 14 residues. The ends were cut back, 6 bases at V and 3 bases at J, with 12 bases in the middle. Germline V gene lookup returns CDR1 MGHDK and CDR2 SYGVNS. CDR3 loop: CASSPHGGGNTIYF. The CDR3 coding sequence is TGTGCCAGCAGCCCCCATGGGGGTGGAAACACCATATATTTT. Supplemented by reference TRBV25-1 and TRBJ1-3, the full variable domain reads EADIYQTPRYLVIGTGKKITLECSQTMGHDKMYWYQQDPGMELHLIHYSYGVNSTEKGDLSSESTVSRIRTEHFPLTLESARPSHTSQYLCASSPHGGGNTIYFGEGSWLTVV.

The V call is TRBV2, the J call TRBJ2-7; no definite D call. Germline CDR1 reads SNHLY; CDR2 reads FYNNEI. This CDR3 has 13 amino acids. Trimming shortened V by 6 bases and J by 2 bases, and 11 bases separated the two germline ends. Written as DNA, the CDR3 is TGTGCCAGCAGATCCGCCAGCGCCTACGAGCAGTACTTC. It yields the protein CASRSASAYEQYF. Full variable domain (outside the CDR3, taken from reference TRBV2 and TRBJ2-7): EPEVTQTPSHQVTQMGQEVILRCVPISNHLYFYWYRQILGQKVEFLVSFYNNEISEKSEIFDDQFSVERPDGSNFTLKIRSTKLEDSAMYFCASRSASAYEQYFGPGTRLTVT.